The 14 T cell receptor beta chains below were found in one sample sequenced in a study of CD8+ T cells in alopecia areata. Treatment meaning: oral pan-JAK inhibitor, 5-10 mg twice daily. The study team obtained lesional scalp punch biopsies and peripheral blood from alopecia areata patients. As the sequencing template, cDNA was produced by extracting RNA and reverse transcribing it. Some clones are missing from TCRdb's copy, which holds only in-frame ones; the method was immunoSEQ multiplex PCR. This sample carries about 6,900 clones, 55% to 70% of them seen once, and the ten largest clones take 16%. The source material was skin, sampled at week 4, from a patient treated with tofacitinib. The origin of the receptors is a human donor with alopecia areata.

This clone was recorded a few times. CDR3 DNA: TGTGCCAGCAGTCTAACGGGCACCGGGGAGCTGTTTTTT. Its translation is CASSLTGTGELFF. This chain joins TRBV27 and TRBJ2-2; D ambiguous. The CDR3 has 13 amino acids. V lost 5 bases to trimming and J lost 4 bases, with 8 bases between them. Per germline, CDR1 MNHEY and CDR2 SMNVEV (reference sequence).

The genes are TRBV7-3 and TRBJ1-6; tentatively, D is TRBD1 (5 bases). This CDR3 is 13 amino acids long. Germline values: CDR1 SGHTA, CDR2 FQGTGA. The V end lost 1 base, the J end lost 8 bases, and 6 bases lay between the germline ends. The CDR3 DNA is TGTGCCAGCAGCTTAAGGGGGGATTCACCCCTCCACTTT. This codes for CASSLRGDSPLHF.

The DNA for the CDR3 is TGTGCCAGCAGCAAAGAGGGGACAGCAAGTGAGCAGTTCTTC. Residues: CASSKEGTASEQFF. The chain combines TRBV7-3 with TRBJ2-1; 7 nucleotides agree with TRBD1. From germline, CDR1 is SGHTA and CDR2 FQGTGA. With 5 bases clipped from V and 9 bases from J, the junction kept 10 bases outside the gene matches. CDR3 size: 14 residues.

The rearrangement links TRBV6-1 to TRBJ1-2; tentative D call: TRBD1 (5 bases). From germline, CDR1 is MNHNS and CDR2 SASEGT. V lost 4 bases, J lost 5 bases, and 14 bases lay in between. The length of the CDR3 is 14 residues. The CDR3 reads CASSGAGWPYGYTF. The CDR3 coding sequence is TGTGCCAGCAGTGGGGCAGGGTGGCCTTATGGCTACACCTTC.

This clone was seen a few times. V is TRBV5-5 and J is TRBJ1-1; D gene ambiguous. The CDR3 totals 13 residues. Germline lookup yields CDR1 SGHKS and CDR2 YYEKEE (reference sequence). V gave up 4 bases and J gave up 6 bases, with 13 bases separating them. The CDR3 nucleotides are TGTGCCAGCAGCATGCGATTGGCCCCTGAAGCTTTCTTT. It specifies CASSMRLAPEAFF.

This rearrangement joins TRBV15 to TRBJ2-7; no reliable D call. Trimming stripped 2 bases from V and 0 bases from J, with 8 bases between. Germline CDR1 LNHNV, CDR2 YYDKDF (reference sequence). The CDR3 contains 14 residues. The CDR3 DNA sequence: TGTGCCACCAGCAGACGACGTACCTCCTACGAGCAGTACTTC. Residues: CATSRRRTSYEQYF. Using reference TRBV15 and TRBJ2-7 for the parts outside the CDR3, the full variable domain is DAMVIQNPRYQVTQFGKPVTLSCSQTLNHNVMYWYQQKSSQAPKLLFHYYDKDFNNEADTPDNFQSRRPNTSFCFLDIRSPGLGDTAMYLCATSRRRTSYEQYFGPGTRLTVT.

This clone was seen just once. The CDR3 DNA is TGTGCCAGCAGCCGTTGGAGCTATGGCTACACCTTC. Its protein product is CASSRWSYGYTF. V and J are TRBV11-2 and TRBJ1-2; D gene unclear. Germline loops: CDR1 SGHAT, CDR2 FQNNGV. CDR3 length equals 12 residues. V shed 5 bases and J shed 4 bases, with 8 bases lying between them.

This clone was counted a few times. The genes are TRBV11-2 and TRBJ2-3; tentatively, D is TRBD2 (5 bases). Between the trimmed V and J ends, which lost 4 bases and 2 bases, there was a span of 13 bases. The germline V gene has CDR1 SGHAT and CDR2 FQNNGV. The CDR3 is made up of 15 amino acids. CDR3 protein: CASSSDWRPTDTQYF. For the CDR3, the DNA is TGTGCCAGCAGCTCGGACTGGCGTCCCACAGATACGCAGTATTTT.

The chain links TRBV7-9 to TRBJ1-5, with 8 bases lining up with TRBD1. The ends lost 1 base at V and 4 bases at J; junction bases unmatched: 3. Germline-derived CDR1 and CDR2 are SEHNR and FQNEAQ (reference sequence). The CDR3 length is 15 residues. Here the CDR3 DNA reads TGTGCCAGCAGCTTAGGGACAGGGCCTAATCAGCCCCAGCATTTT. It codes for CASSLGTGPNQPQHF.

The rearrangement links TRBV19 to TRBJ1-1; 7 bases map to TRBD1. The V and J ends lost 8 bases and 5 bases, in that order; junction bases with no gene match: 8. There are 13 residues in the CDR3. Germline CDR1 reads LNHDA; CDR2 reads SQIVND (reference sequence). CDR3 sequence reads: CASRGTARTEAFF. The DNA of the CDR3 is TGTGCCAGTCGGGGGACAGCAAGGACTGAAGCTTTCTTT.

This clone has more than one count but fewer than ten. This chain uses TRBV30 with TRBJ2-1; 12 positions agree with TRBD2. Trimming cost V 1 base and J 0 bases; bases outside gene matches: 1. Germline-derived CDR1 and CDR2 are GTSNPN and SVGIG (reference sequence). The CDR3 contains 16 residues. For the CDR3, the DNA is TGTGCCTGGAGTGGGGGACTAGCGGGCTCCTACAATGAGCAGTTCTTC. Its protein is CAWSGGLAGSYNEQFF.

The CDR3 spells CASSEEAGGAYEQYF. The CDR3 DNA reads as TGTGCCAGCAGTGAAGAAGCGGGGGGAGCCTACGAGCAGTACTTC. The V gene is TRBV6-1, the J gene TRBJ2-7, with 9 bases matching TRBD2. V was clipped by 1 base and J by 2 bases; unmatched bases: 3. The CDR3 extends over 15 amino acids. Germline V gene sequence: CDR1 MNHNS, CDR2 SASEGT.

About this clone itself: The junction departs from germline at one end; a sequencing error may be responsible. Other DNA sequences in the same sample also yield this CDR3. V usage is TRBV7-9 and J usage is TRBJ2-1; 11 bases align to TRBD2. Germline-derived CDR1 and CDR2 are SEHNR and FQNEAQ (reference sequence). This CDR3 region has 17 residues. The CDR3 DNA sequence: TGTGCCAGCAGCTTGGACGGGACTAGCGGTTCCTACAATGAACAGTTCTTC. Translated, it gives CASSLDGTSGSYNEQFF.

This chain connects TRBV4-1 to TRBJ2-2; no clear D gene. V was cut by 1 base and J by 5 bases, with 17 bases left in between. This CDR3 is built from 17 residues. CDR1 is MGHRA, CDR2 YSYEKL, per germline. CDR3 nucleotide sequence: TGCGCCAGCAGCCAAGTGGATTTGGGCTTTCCGACCGGGGAGCTGTTTTTT. This codes for CASSQVDLGFPTGELFF.